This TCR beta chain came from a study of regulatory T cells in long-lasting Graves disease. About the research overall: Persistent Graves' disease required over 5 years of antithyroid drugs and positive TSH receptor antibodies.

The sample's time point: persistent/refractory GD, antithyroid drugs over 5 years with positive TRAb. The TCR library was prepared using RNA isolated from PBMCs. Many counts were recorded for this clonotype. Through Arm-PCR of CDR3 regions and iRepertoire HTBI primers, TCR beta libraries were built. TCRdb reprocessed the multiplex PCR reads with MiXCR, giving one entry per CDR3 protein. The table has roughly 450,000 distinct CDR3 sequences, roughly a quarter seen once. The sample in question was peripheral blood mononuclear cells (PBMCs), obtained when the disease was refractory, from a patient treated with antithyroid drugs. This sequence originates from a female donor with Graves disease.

CDR3 DNA sequence: TGTGCCAGCAGCGTACCTGGTCAGCCCCAGCATTTT. It specifies CASSVPGQPQHF. V usage is TRBV7-2 and J usage is TRBJ1-5; D is uncertain. Germline V gene data show CDR1 as SGHTA and CDR2 as FQGNSA. This CDR3 comprises 12 residues. The V end lost 5 bases, the J end lost 6 bases, and 8 bases lay between the germline ends. Looking up the rest from reference TRBV7-2 and TRBJ1-5 gives the full variable domain: GAGVSQSPSNKVTEKGKDVELRCDPISGHTALYWYRQSLGQGLEFLIYFQGNSAPDKSGLPSDRFSAERTGGSVSTLTIQRTQQEDSAVYLCASSVPGQPQHFGDGTRLSIL.